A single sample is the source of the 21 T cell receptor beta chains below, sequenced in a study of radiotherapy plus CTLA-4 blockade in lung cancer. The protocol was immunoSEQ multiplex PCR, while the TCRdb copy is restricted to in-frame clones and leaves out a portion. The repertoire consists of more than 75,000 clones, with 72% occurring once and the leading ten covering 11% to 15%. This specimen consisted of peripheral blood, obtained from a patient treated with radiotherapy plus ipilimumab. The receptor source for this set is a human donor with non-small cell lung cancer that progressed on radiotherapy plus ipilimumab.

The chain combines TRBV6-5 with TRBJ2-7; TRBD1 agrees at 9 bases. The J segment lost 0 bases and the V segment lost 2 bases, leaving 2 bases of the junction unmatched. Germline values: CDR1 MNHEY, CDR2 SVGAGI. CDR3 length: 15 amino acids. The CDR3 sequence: CASSYGQGPSYEQYF. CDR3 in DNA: TGTGCCAGCAGTTACGGACAGGGGCCCTCCTACGAGCAGTACTTC.

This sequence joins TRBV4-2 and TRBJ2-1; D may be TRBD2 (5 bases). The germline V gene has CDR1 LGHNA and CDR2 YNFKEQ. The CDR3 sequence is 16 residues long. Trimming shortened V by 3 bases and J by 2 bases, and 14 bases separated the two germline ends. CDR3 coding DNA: TGTGCCAGCAGCCAGGACTCTTTGGTTACCTACAATGAGCAGTTCTTC. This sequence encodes CASSQDSLVTYNEQFF.

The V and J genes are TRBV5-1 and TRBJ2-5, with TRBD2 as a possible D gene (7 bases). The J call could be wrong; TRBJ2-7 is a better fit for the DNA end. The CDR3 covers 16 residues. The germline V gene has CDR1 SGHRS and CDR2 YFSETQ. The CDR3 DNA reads TGCGCCAGCAGCTTATCGACGGGGGGCACGGTCTACGAGCAGTACTTC. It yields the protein CASSLSTGGTVYEQYF.

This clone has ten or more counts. The CDR3 region is CASSSLAGGTEQYF. CDR3 in DNA: TGTGCCAGCAGCTCCCTAGCGGGAGGGACCGAGCAGTACTTC. V gene TRBV7-8 combines with J gene TRBJ2-7; 12 bases line up with TRBD2. V trimming: 4 bases; J trimming: 6 bases; junction bases outside the gene matches: 4. Germline CDR1 is SGHVS and CDR2 is FQNEAQ. This CDR3 is 14 amino acids long.

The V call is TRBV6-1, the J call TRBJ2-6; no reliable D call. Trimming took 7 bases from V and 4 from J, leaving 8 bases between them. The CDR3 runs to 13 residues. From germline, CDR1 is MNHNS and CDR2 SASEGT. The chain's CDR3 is CASTRSGANVLTF. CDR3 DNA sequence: TGTGCCAGCACCCGGAGCGGGGCCAACGTCCTGACTTTC.

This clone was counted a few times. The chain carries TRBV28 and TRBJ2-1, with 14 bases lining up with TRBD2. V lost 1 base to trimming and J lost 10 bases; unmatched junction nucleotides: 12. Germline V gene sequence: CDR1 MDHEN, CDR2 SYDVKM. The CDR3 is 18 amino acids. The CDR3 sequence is CASSLYSAGTSGRGEQFF. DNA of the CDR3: TGTGCCAGCAGTTTATATTCAGCGGGGACTAGCGGGAGAGGAGAGCAGTTCTTC. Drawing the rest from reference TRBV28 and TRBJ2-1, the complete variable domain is DVKVTQSSRYLVKRTGEKVFLECVQDMDHENMFWYRQDPGLGLRLIYFSYDVKMKEKGDIPEGYSVSREKKERFSLILESASTNQTSMYLCASSLYSAGTSGRGEQFFGPGTRLTVL.

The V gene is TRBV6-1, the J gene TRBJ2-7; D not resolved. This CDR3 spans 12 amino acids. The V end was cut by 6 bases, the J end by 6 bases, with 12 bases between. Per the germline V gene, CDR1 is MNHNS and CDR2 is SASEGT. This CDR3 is CASSPREREQYF. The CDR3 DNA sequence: TGTGCCAGCAGCCCCCGCGAGCGCGAGCAGTACTTC.

CDR3 protein: CASSVETSGAYNEQFF. DNA of the CDR3: TGTGCCAGCAGCGTAGAGACTAGCGGGGCCTACAATGAGCAGTTCTTC. The genes are TRBV9 and TRBJ2-1; 11 bases align to TRBD2. This CDR3 is 16 amino acids long. The germline V gene encodes CDR1 SGDLS and CDR2 YYNGEE. Unmatched junction bases numbered 1, after V lost 0 bases and J lost 2 bases.

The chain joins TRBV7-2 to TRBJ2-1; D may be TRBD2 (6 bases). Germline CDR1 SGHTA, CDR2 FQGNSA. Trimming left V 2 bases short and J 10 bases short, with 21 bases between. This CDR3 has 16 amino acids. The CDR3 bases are TGTGCCAGCAGCTTATCCTGGGGACGCGGGGCCAGCGAGCAGTTCTTC. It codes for CASSLSWGRGASEQFF.

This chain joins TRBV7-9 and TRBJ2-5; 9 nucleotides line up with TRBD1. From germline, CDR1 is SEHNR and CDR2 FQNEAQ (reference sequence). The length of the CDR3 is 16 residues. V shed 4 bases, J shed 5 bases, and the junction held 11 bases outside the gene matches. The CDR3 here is CASSYAPGQGSETQYF. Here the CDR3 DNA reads TGTGCCAGCAGCTATGCCCCGGGACAGGGATCGGAGACCCAGTACTTC.

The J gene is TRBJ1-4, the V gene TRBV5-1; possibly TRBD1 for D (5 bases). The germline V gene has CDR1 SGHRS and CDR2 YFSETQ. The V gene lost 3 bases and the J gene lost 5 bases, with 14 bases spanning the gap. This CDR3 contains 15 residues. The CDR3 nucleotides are TGCGCCAGCAGCTCGGGACTGGCAGGCAATGAAAAACTGTTTTTT. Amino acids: CASSSGLAGNEKLFF.

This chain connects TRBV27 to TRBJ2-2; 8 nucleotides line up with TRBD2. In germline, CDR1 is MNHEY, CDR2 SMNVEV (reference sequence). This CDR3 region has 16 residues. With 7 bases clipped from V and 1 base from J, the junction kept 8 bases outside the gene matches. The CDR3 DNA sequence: TGTGCCAGCACCCTTTTAGCGGGGCAGAACACCGGGGAGCTGTTTTTT. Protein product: CASTLLAGQNTGELFF.

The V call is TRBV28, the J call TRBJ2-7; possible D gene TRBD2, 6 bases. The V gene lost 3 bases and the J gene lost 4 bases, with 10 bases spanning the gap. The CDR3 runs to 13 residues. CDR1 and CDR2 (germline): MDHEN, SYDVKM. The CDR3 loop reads CASSFPGLYEQYF. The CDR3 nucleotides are TGTGCCAGCAGTTTCCCCGGACTATACGAGCAGTACTTC.

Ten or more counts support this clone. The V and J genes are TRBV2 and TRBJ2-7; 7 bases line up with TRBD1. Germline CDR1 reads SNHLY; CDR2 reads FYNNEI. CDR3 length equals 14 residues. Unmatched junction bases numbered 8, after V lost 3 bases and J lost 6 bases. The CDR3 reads CASSDGQGVTEQYF. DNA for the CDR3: TGTGCCAGCAGTGACGGCCAGGGGGTGACCGAGCAGTACTTC.

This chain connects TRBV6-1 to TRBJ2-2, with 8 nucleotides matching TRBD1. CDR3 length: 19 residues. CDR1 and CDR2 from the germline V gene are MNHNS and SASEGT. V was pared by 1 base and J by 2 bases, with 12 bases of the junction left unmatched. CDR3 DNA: TGTGCCAGCAGTGAAGGCAGGGGGCCCCGTAAGTCAAACACCGGGGAGCTGTTTTTT. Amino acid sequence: CASSEGRGPRKSNTGELFF.

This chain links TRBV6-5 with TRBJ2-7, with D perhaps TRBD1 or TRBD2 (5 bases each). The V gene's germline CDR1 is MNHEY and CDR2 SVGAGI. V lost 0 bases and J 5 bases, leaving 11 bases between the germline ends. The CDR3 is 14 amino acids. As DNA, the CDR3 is TGTGCCAGCAGTTACTCGGGACCGACGAACGAGCAGTACTTC. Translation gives CASSYSGPTNEQYF.

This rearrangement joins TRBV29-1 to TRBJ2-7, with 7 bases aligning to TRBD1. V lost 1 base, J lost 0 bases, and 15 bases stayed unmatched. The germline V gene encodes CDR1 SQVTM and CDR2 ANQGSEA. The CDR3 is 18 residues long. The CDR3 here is CSVEVGTTGWYDSYEQYF. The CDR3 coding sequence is TGCAGCGTTGAAGTGGGGACGACAGGGTGGTACGACTCCTACGAGCAGTACTTC.

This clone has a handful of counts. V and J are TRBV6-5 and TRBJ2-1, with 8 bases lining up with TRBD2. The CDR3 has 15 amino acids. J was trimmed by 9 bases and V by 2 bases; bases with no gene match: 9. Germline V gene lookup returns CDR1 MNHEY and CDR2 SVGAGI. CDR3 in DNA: TGTGCCAGCAGTTACGAACGGGGGGGCAGGACTGAGCAGTTCTTC. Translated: CASSYERGGRTEQFF.

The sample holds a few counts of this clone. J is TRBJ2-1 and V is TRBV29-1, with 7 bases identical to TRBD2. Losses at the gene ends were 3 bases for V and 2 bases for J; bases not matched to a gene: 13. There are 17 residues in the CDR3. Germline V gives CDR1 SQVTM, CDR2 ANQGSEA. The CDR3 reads CSVDGHAGAGTYNEQFF. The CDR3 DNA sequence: TGCAGCGTTGACGGGCATGCGGGAGCGGGGACCTACAATGAGCAGTTCTTC.

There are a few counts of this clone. The CDR3 spells CASSPVWTGPDYGYTF. The CDR3, as DNA: TGTGCCAGCAGCCCTGTGTGGACGGGGCCAGACTATGGCTACACCTTC. The chain employs TRBV14 and TRBJ1-2; weak D call: TRBD1 (5 bases). The germline V gene encodes CDR1 SGHDN and CDR2 FVKESK. The CDR3 runs to 16 residues. V lost 4 bases and J lost 3, with 18 bases in between.

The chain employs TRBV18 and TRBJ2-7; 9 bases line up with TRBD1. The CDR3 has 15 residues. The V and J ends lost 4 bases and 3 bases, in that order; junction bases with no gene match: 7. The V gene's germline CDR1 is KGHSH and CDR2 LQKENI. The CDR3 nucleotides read TGTGCCAGCTCACTAAGACAGGGGGTAGGCTACGAGCAGTACTTC. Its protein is CASSLRQGVGYEQYF.